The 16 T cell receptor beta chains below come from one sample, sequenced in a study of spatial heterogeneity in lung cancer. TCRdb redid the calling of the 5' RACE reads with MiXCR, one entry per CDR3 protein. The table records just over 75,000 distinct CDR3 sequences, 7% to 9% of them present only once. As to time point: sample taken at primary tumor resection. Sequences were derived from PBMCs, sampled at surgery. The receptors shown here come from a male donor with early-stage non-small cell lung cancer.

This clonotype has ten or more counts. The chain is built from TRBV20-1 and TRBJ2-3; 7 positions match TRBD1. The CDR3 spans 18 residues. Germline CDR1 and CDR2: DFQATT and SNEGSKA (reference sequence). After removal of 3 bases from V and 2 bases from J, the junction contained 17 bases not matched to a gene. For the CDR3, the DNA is TGCAGTGCTAGGGGCCGACAGGGCTTTGGGATGAACACAGATACGCAGTATTTT. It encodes CSARGRQGFGMNTDTQYF.

CDR3 protein: CASSLADIFGEQYF. CDR3 DNA sequence: TGTGCCAGCAGCTTAGCGGACATCTTTGGGGAGCAGTACTTC. The rearrangement links TRBV7-8 to TRBJ2-7, with a tentative D call TRBD1 (5 bases). Deletions cut 0 bases from V and 7 bases from J, with 13 bases between. CDR1 SGHVS and CDR2 FQNEAQ come from the germline V gene. The CDR3 consists of 14 residues. Full variable domain (outside the CDR3, taken from reference TRBV7-8 and TRBJ2-7): GAGVSQSPRYKVAKRGQDVALRCDPISGHVSLFWYQQALGQGPEFLTYFQNEAQLDKSGLPSDRFFAERPEGSVSTLKIQRTQQEDSAVYLCASSLADIFGEQYFGPGTRLTVT.

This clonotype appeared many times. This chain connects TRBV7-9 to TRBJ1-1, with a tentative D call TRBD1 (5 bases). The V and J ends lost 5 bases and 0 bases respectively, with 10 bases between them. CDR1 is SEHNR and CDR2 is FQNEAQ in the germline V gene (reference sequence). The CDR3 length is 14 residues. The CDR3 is CASSQGRLNTEAFF. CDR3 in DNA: TGTGCCAGCAGCCAGGGACGGTTGAACACTGAAGCTTTCTTT.

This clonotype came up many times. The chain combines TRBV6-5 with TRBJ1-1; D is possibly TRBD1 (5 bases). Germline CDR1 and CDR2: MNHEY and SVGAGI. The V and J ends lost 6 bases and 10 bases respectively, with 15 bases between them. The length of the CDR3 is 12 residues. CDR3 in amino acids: CASREVGRRAFF. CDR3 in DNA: TGTGCCAGCAGGGAGGTGGGACGTCGAGCTTTCTTT.

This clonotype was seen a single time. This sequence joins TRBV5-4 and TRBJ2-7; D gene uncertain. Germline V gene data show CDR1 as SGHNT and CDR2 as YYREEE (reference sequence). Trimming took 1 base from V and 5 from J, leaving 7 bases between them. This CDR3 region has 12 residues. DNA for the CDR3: TGTGCCAGCAGCTTGCGAGATAACGAGCAGTACTTC. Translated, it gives CASSLRDNEQYF. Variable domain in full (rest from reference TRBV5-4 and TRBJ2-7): ETGVTQSPTHLIKTRGQQVTLRCSSQSGHNTVSWYQQALGQGPQFIFQYYREEENGRGNFPPRFSGLQFPNYSSELNVNALELDDSALYLCASSLRDNEQYFGPGTRLTVT.

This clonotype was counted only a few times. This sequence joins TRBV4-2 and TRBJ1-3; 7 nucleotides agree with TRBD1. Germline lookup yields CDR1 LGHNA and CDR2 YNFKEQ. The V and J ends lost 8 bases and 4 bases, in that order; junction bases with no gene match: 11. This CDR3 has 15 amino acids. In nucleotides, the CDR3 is TGTGCCAGCCAGGGCAGGGGGTATTCAGGAAACACCATATATTTT. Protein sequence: CASQGRGYSGNTIYF.

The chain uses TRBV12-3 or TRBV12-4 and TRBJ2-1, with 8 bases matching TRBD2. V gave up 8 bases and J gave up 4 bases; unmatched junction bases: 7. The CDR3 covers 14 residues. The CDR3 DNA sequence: TGTGCCAGCGAGGACCGGGAGGGATACAATGAGCAGTTCTTC. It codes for CASEDREGYNEQFF.

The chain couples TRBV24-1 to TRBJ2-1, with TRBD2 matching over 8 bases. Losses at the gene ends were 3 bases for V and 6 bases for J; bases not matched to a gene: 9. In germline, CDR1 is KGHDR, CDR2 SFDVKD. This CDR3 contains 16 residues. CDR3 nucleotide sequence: TGTGCCACCAGTGATAGAGCGGGAGTAGGGGGCAATGAGCAGTTCTTC. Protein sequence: CATSDRAGVGGNEQFF.

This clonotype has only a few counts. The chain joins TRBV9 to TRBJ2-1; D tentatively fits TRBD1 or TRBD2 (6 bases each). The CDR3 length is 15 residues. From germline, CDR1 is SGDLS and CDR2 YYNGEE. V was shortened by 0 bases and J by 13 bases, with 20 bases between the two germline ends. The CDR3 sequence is CASSVGEGGGRSQFF. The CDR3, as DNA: TGTGCCAGCAGCGTAGGAGAGGGGGGCGGAAGGTCACAGTTCTTC.

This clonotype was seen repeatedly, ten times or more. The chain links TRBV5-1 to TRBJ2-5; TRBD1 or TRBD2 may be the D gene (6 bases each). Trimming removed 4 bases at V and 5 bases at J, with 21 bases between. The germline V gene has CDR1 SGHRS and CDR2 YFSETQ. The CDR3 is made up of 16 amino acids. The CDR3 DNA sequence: TGCGCCAGCAGCCCGAGCCGAGGGGGGTCCGGGGAGACCCAGTACTTC. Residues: CASSPSRGGSGETQYF.

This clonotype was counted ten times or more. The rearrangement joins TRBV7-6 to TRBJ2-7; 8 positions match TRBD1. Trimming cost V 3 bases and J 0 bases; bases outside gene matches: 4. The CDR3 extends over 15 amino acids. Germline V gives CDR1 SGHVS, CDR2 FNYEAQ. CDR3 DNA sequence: TGTGCCAGCAGCTTGACAGGGGCCAGCTCCTACGAGCAGTACTTC. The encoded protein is CASSLTGASSYEQYF.

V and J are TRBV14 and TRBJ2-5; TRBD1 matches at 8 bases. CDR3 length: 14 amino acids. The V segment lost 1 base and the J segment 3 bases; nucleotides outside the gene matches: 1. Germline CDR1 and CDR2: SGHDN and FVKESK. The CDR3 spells CASSQVDREETQYF. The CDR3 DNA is TGTGCCAGCAGCCAAGTGGACAGGGAAGAGACCCAGTACTTC. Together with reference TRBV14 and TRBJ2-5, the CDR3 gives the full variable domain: EAGVTQFPSHSVIEKGQTVTLRCDPISGHDNLYWYRRVMGKEIKFLLHFVKESKQDESGMPNNRFLAERTGGTYSTLKVQPAELEDSGVYFCASSQVDREETQYFGPGTRLLVL.

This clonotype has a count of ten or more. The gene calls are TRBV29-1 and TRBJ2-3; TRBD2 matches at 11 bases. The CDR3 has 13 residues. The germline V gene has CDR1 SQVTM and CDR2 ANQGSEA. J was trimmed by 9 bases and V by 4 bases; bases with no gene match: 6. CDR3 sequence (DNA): TGCAGCGTTGGGACTAGCGGGCTTGTGACGCAGTATTTT. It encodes CSVGTSGLVTQYF.

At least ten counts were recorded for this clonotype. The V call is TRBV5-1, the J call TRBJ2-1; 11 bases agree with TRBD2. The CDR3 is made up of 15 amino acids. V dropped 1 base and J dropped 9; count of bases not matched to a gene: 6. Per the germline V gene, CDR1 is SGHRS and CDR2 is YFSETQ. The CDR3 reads CASSLLLAGEGEQFF. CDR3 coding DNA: TGCGCCAGCAGCTTGCTACTAGCGGGAGAGGGTGAGCAGTTCTTC.

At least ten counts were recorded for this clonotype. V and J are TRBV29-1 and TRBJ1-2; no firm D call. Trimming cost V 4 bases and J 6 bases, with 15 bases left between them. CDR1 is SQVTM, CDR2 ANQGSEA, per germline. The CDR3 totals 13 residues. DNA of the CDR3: TGCAGCGTTGGGGATATTAACGTGGATGGCTACACCTTC. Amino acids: CSVGDINVDGYTF.

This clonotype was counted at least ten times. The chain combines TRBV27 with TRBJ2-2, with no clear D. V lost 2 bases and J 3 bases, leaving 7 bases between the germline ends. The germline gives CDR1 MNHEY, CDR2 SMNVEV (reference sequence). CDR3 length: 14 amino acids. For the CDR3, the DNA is TGTGCCAGCAGTTTAGGATCCTACACCGGGGAGCTGTTTTTT. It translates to CASSLGSYTGELFF.